This T cell receptor (beta chain) was documented in a study of cytomegalovirus exposure and HLA in healthy donors. Of note for this clone: Its antigen remains unknown. Other DNA variants within this sample encode the same CDR3.

Study-level results: A later analysis linked around 15,000 TCR beta sequences to HLA alleles at 0.05 false discovery rate. Association of a missense DCLRE1C variant with TCR beta V- and J-gene trimming was reported in a later analysis. Among TCR beta chains, those listed as cytomegalovirus-associated numbered some 170. Specific recognition of CMV antigens was confirmed in vitro for a few chains (all CMV-associated).

The CDR3 consists of 15 residues. Per the germline V gene, CDR1 is SEHNR and CDR2 is FQNEAQ (reference sequence). V was clipped by 4 bases and J by 4 bases; unmatched bases: 3. The PCR ran on 60 Vbeta and 13 Jbeta primers. TCRdb keeps only in-frame clones here, not all; method: immunoSEQ multiplex PCR. The sample shows some 180,000 clones, roughly 79% of them seen only once. The genes are TRBV7-9 and TRBJ2-1, with 11 bases fitting TRBD1. Sequenced: PBMCs. The origin of this receptor is a male donor in good health and CMV-seronegative. The CDR3 loop is CASSSGQGEYNEQFF. CDR3 coding DNA: TGTGCCAGCAGCTCGGGACAGGGGGAATACAATGAGCAGTTCTTC.